The rows below give T cell receptor beta chains drawn from one sample of a study of early T cells in non-severe SARS-CoV-2 infection. TCRdb recomputed calls from the 5' RACE reads with MiXCR, one row per CDR3 protein. This table has around 57,000 distinct CDR3 sequences, 10% to 13% appearing once. Input material: whole blood. The receptor source for this set is an adult who was a healthcare worker with PCR-confirmed SARS-CoV-2 infection or an uninfected control (not recorded which). Both conserved end residues are part of each CDR3. The D gene is left open where the match is weak. Rows may omit the clone size; those that give it use once, few, many or a size class.

j_call	v_call	d_call	clone_size	cdr3_aa	cdr3_nt
TRBJ2-2	TRBV5-1	TRBD2	few	CASSLILAGVSGELFF	TGCGCCAGCAGCTTGATCCTAGCGGGGGTCAGCGGGGAGCTGTTTTTT
TRBJ1-4	TRBV12-3/TRBV12-4	-	few	CASSLGVGEKLFF	TGTGCCAGCAGTTTAGGGGTGGGGGAAAAACTGTTTTTT
TRBJ2-7	TRBV6-2/TRBV6-3	-	-	CASSDRHEQYF	TGTGCCAGCAGTGACAGGCACGAGCAGTACTTC
TRBJ1-1	TRBV6-6	-	many	CASRELVLNTEAFF	TGTGCCAGCAGGGAATTAGTCTTGAACACTGAAGCTTTCTTT
TRBJ1-3	TRBV5-4	-	many	CASSLGQATGNTIYF	TGTGCCAGCAGCTTGGGTCAGGCAACTGGAAACACCATATATTTT
TRBJ2-3	TRBV10-3	-	many	CAISEPERADTQYF	TGTGCCATCAGTGAGCCCGAACGGGCAGATACGCAGTATTTT
TRBJ2-7	TRBV13	-	many	CASSLGLPLEGEQYF	TGTGCCAGCAGCTTAGGACTCCCGCTTGAGGGAGAGCAGTACTTC
TRBJ1-2	TRBV29-1	-	many	CSVGTGDYGYTF	TGCAGCGTCGGGACGGGGGACTATGGCTACACCTTC
TRBJ2-6	TRBV19	-	-	CASRETGANVLTF	TGTGCCAGTCGAGAGACTGGGGCCAACGTCCTGACTTTC
TRBJ2-7	TRBV19	-	-	CASSMGEGFYEQYF	TGTGCCAGTAGTATGGGTGAGGGCTTCTACGAGCAGTACTTC
TRBJ1-5	TRBV29-1	TRBD1	many	CSGQTGSNQPQHF	TGCAGCGGCCAGACAGGGAGCAATCAGCCCCAGCATTTT